The sequence of this TCR beta chain was determined in a study of OX40 agonist ivuxolimab in advanced cancers. Study information: Hepatocellular carcinoma, melanoma, renal cell or head and neck cancer affected the dose-escalation patients. The group had a mean age of 60 years, ranged from roughly 23 to 90, and was 80% to 85% male.

This CDR3 is 14 amino acids long. Germline V gene data show CDR1 as SNHLY and CDR2 as FYNNEI. Trimming shortened V by 3 bases and J by 5 bases, and 10 bases separated the two germline ends. Assay used: immunoSEQ multiplex PCR; TCRdb lists only in-frame clones, some missing. The table lists 45,000 to 65,000 clones, 86% of them singletons. This sequence joins TRBV2 and TRBJ1-4; unclear D gene. This clonotype was obtained from an adult with an advanced solid tumor such as melanoma, head and neck, liver or kidney cancer. The sequences come from CD4+ or CD8+ T cells sorted from blood, collected in a trial of the OX40 agonist ivuxolimab. CDR3 residues: CASSDGVGNEKLFF. The CDR3 nucleotides are TGTGCCAGCAGTGATGGGGTAGGGAATGAAAAACTGTTTTTT.